A single sample gave rise to the 21 T cell receptor beta chains below, sequenced in a study of spatial heterogeneity in lung cancer. As for time point: sample taken at primary tumor resection. General study results and limits: Within tumors, counts of expanded alpha and beta TCRs tracked tumor mutation counts.

TCRdb ran MiXCR on the 5' RACE reads and lists one entry per CDR3 protein. The sample contains some 25,000 distinct CDR3 sequences, less than 9% of which appear only once. These receptors have no identified antigens. The starting material was lung tumor tissue, obtained at surgery. These receptors were taken from a male donor with early-stage non-small cell lung cancer.

The sample holds a few counts of this clonotype. This sequence joins TRBV4-1 and TRBJ1-5, with TRBD1 matching over 7 bases. CDR3 length: 18 amino acids. CDR1 is MGHRA, CDR2 YSYEKL, per germline. V lost 4 bases to trimming and J lost 4 bases; unmatched junction nucleotides: 16. The CDR3 loop is CASSPRTGALLMNQPQHF. CDR3 nucleotide sequence: TGCGCCAGCAGCCCCCGAACAGGGGCCCTACTAATGAATCAGCCCCAGCATTTT.

This clonotype was seen at least ten times. The CDR3 spells CASSLGPLVNNGYTF. As DNA, the CDR3 is TGTGCCAGCAGCTTGGGGCCGCTAGTAAACAATGGCTACACCTTC. J is TRBJ1-2 and V is TRBV7-2, with D possibly matching TRBD1 (5 bases). With 3 bases removed from V and 6 bases from J, the gap between germline ends came to 17 bases. Germline CDR1 SGHTA, CDR2 FQGNSA. The length of the CDR3 is 15 residues.

This clonotype showed up many times. The J gene is TRBJ2-5, the V gene TRBV10-1; D remains ambiguous. The CDR3 loop spans 14 amino acids. V lost 0 bases to trimming and J lost 5 bases, with 10 bases between them. Germline CDR1 and CDR2: WNHNN and SYGVQD (reference sequence). The CDR3, as DNA: TGCGCCAGCAGTGAGTCTGGAAACCGGGAGACCCAGTACTTC. This codes for CASSESGNRETQYF.

This clonotype was counted at least ten times. This chain uses TRBV6-1 with TRBJ1-1; possible D gene TRBD1, 6 bases. The germline V gene has CDR1 MNHNS and CDR2 SASEGT. V lost 6 bases, J lost 4 bases, and 12 bases lay in between. This CDR3 has 13 amino acids. The CDR3 region is CASRTGRSTEAFF. The CDR3 nucleotides are TGTGCCAGCAGAACAGGGAGGTCCACTGAAGCTTTCTTT.

This clonotype was observed at least ten times. The chain employs TRBV20-1 and TRBJ2-1; 9 nucleotides align to TRBD2. The CDR3 runs 16 residues. CDR1 and CDR2 from the germline V gene are DFQATT and SNEGSKA (reference sequence). Germline trimming cut 1 base from V and 3 bases from J; bases unmatched to any gene: 7. Here the CDR3 DNA reads TGCAGTGCTAGAGTACGACTAGCGGAGAACTACAATGAGCAGTTCTTC. Translating gives CSARVRLAENYNEQFF.

The V call is TRBV5-5, the J call TRBJ2-7, with 9 bases identical to TRBD1. CDR1 and CDR2 from the germline V gene are SGHKS and YYEKEE (reference sequence). V lost 4 bases, J lost 6 bases, and 8 bases stayed unmatched. CDR3 length equals 14 residues. The CDR3 bases are TGTGCCAGCAGCATGGCCGGGACAGGGCGCGAGCAGTACTTC. Protein: CASSMAGTGREQYF. The whole variable domain, remainder taken from reference TRBV5-5 and TRBJ2-7, is DAGVTQSPTHLIKTRGQQVTLRCSPISGHKSVSWYQQVLGQGPQFIFQYYEKEERGRGNFPDRFSARQFPNYSSELNVNALLLGDSALYLCASSMAGTGREQYFGPGTRLTVT.

This clonotype was picked up many times. The V and J genes are TRBV7-9 and TRBJ1-6, with no clear D. Trimming removed 5 bases at V and 9 bases at J, with 14 bases between. CDR1 and CDR2 from the germline V gene are SEHNR and FQNEAQ (reference sequence). This CDR3 contains 14 residues. CDR3 sequence: CASSPTSFGSPLHF. The DNA of the CDR3 is TGTGCCAGCAGCCCCACATCCTTCGGTTCACCCCTCCACTTT.

The sample holds a few counts of this clonotype. The V gene is TRBV21-1, the J gene TRBJ1-6; the tabulated D call, TRBD1, remains unverified against the DNA. TRBV21-1 is classified as a pseudogene. The CDR3 consists of 16 residues. This chain's CDR3 is CASSMSRDVDNSPLHF. The CDR3 nucleotides are TGTGCCAGCAGCATGTCCCGGGACGTAGATAATTCACCCCTCCACTTT.

The chain combines TRBV2 with TRBJ1-6, with D possibly matching TRBD1 (5 bases). CDR1 and CDR2 (germline): SNHLY, FYNNEI. The V end lost 5 bases, the J end lost 0 bases, and 8 bases lay between the germline ends. This CDR3 has 15 residues. The CDR3 DNA follows: TGTGCCAGCAGTACGGGGGGCTCCTATAATTCACCCCTCCACTTT. Translated: CASSTGGSYNSPLHF.

This clonotype was counted a few times. This chain connects TRBV6-2 or TRBV6-3 to TRBJ2-5; no reliable D call. Germline V gene sequence: CDR1 MNHEY, CDR2 SVGEGT. The CDR3 length is 13 residues. Trimming left V 4 bases short and J 2 bases short, with 8 bases between. The CDR3, as DNA: TGTGCCAGCAGTTTTACCTTACAAGAGACCCAGTACTTC. Its translation: CASSFTLQETQYF.

This clonotype was seen repeatedly, ten times or more. The chain is built from TRBV7-2 and TRBJ1-1; maybe TRBD1 (6 bases). The CDR3 totals 17 residues. From germline, CDR1 is SGHTA and CDR2 FQGNSA. V was pared by 2 bases and J by 4 bases, with 20 bases between. CDR3 coding DNA: TGTGCCAGCAGCTTACACCGGTTGGGCGGGGGCTTCACTGAAGCTTTCTTT. It encodes CASSLHRLGGGFTEAFF.

The sample holds many counts of this clonotype. The V and J genes are TRBV5-1 and TRBJ2-3, with a tentative D call TRBD2 (5 bases). Germline V gene lookup returns CDR1 SGHRS and CDR2 YFSETQ. The CDR3 spans 17 residues. Between the trimmed V and J ends, which lost 2 bases and 2 bases, there was a span of 18 bases. In nucleotides, the CDR3 is TGCGCCAGCAGCTTTCCGTCGGGGTGGGGATCCACAGATACGCAGTATTTT. The encoded protein is CASSFPSGWGSTDTQYF.

The CDR3 DNA reads TGTGCCAGCAGCAGTCTGGGTCAAGGGTACACTGAAGCTTTCTTT. Translated, it gives CASSSLGQGYTEAFF. The chain links TRBV13 to TRBJ1-1, with D hard to call. Germline CDR1 and CDR2: PRHDT and FYEKMQ (reference sequence). V shed 5 bases and J shed 3 bases, with 16 bases lying between them. The CDR3 runs to 15 residues.

This clonotype showed up many times. V and J are TRBV9 and TRBJ2-1, with D unresolved. Trimming cost V 4 bases and J 4 bases, with 9 bases left between them. This CDR3 has 13 amino acids. Per the germline V gene, CDR1 is SGDLS and CDR2 is YYNGEE. In DNA, the CDR3 is TGTGCCAGCAGCTCGGCCCAGTACAATGAGCAGTTCTTC. Its protein product is CASSSAQYNEQFF.

This chain connects TRBV28 to TRBJ2-7; D may be TRBD1 (6 bases). Germline V gives CDR1 MDHEN, CDR2 SYDVKM. Deletions cut 6 bases from V and 2 bases from J, with 14 bases between. The CDR3 is 14 residues long. CDR3 loop: CASSLSGTTYEQYF. The CDR3 region has the DNA TGTGCCAGCAGCTTGTCGGGGACAACCTACGAGCAGTACTTC.

The sample holds many counts of this clonotype. The chain joins TRBV13 to TRBJ1-1; 7 nucleotides match TRBD1. V was pared by 0 bases and J by 4 bases, with 2 bases of the junction left unmatched. The germline V gene has CDR1 PRHDT and CDR2 FYEKMQ (reference sequence). The CDR3 is made up of 14 amino acids. This CDR3 is CASSLGQGSTEAFF. As DNA, the CDR3 is TGTGCCAGCAGCTTAGGACAGGGGAGCACTGAAGCTTTCTTT. The full variable domain, with the rest looked up from reference TRBV13 and TRBJ1-1, is AAGVIQSPRHLIKEKRETATLKCYPIPRHDTVYWYQQGPGQDPQFLISFYEKMQSDKGSIPDRFSAQQFSDYHSELNMSSLELGDSALYFCASSLGQGSTEAFFGQGTRLTVV.

There are a few counts of this clonotype. This rearrangement joins TRBV12-3 or TRBV12-4 to TRBJ1-1, with D perhaps TRBD1 (5 bases). This CDR3 has 15 amino acids. Trimming took off 6 bases at V and 1 base at J, with 15 bases between the two ends. This CDR3 reads CASSQHGTANTEAFF. CDR3 DNA sequence: TGTGCCAGCAGCCAACATGGGACGGCGAACACTGAAGCTTTCTTT.

There are many counts of this clonotype. V and J are TRBV7-9 and TRBJ2-6; D might be TRBD1 (6 bases). The CDR3 loop spans 13 amino acids. Germline CDR1 reads SEHNR; CDR2 reads FQNEAQ (reference sequence). This CDR3 reads CTGQSSGANVLTF. CDR3 nucleotides: TGTACCGGACAGAGCTCTGGGGCCAACGTCCTGACTTTC.

The CDR3 is CASSVGPLRGPYEQYF. The CDR3 coding sequence is TGTGCCAGCAGCGTAGGGCCTCTTAGGGGTCCCTACGAGCAGTACTTC. The V and J genes are TRBV9 and TRBJ2-7, with a weak D call TRBD1 (5 bases). The germline V gene encodes CDR1 SGDLS and CDR2 YYNGEE. The V end lost 0 bases, the J end lost 2 bases, and 15 bases lay between the germline ends. This CDR3 region has 16 residues.

This clonotype was seen repeatedly, ten times or more. The chain has TRBV5-1 and TRBJ2-7; D is unresolved. V lost 1 base to trimming and J lost 0 bases, with 5 bases between them. The CDR3 runs 13 residues. Germline V gene sequence: CDR1 SGHRS, CDR2 YFSETQ. CDR3 DNA sequence: TGCGCCAGCAGCTTGCGACTCTCCTACGAGCAGTACTTC. It yields the protein CASSLRLSYEQYF.

The chain couples TRBV11-3 to TRBJ1-5; D is unclear. The CDR3 is 16 residues long. Looked up from germline, CDR1 is SGHNT and CDR2 is YENEEA. The V end was cut by 2 bases, the J end by 0 bases, with 11 bases between. CDR3 sequence (DNA): TGTGCCAGCAGCTTATGCCTGATCGCTAGCAATCAGCCCCAGCATTTT. Its protein product is CASSLCLIASNQPQHF.